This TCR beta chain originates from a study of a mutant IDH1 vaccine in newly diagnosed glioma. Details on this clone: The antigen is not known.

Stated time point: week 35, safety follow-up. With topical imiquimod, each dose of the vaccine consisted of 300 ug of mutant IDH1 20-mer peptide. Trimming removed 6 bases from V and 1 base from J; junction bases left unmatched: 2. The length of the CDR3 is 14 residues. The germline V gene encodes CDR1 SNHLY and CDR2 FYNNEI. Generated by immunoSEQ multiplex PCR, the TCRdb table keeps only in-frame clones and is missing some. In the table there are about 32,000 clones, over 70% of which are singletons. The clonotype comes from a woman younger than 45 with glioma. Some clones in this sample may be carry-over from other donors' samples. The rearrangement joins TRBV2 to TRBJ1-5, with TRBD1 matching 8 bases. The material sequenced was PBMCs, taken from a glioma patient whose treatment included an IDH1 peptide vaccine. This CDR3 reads CASRRDRSNQPQHF. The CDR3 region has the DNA TGTGCCAGCAGGAGGGACAGGAGCAATCAGCCCCAGCATTTT.